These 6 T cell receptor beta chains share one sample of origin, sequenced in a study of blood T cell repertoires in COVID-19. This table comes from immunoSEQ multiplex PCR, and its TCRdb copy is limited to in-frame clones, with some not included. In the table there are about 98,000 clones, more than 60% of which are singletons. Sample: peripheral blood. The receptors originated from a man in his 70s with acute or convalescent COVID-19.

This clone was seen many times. CDR3 bases: TGCGCCAGCAGCCAAGATCCCAGGGGGGTTAGCTCCTACAATGAGCAGTTCTTC. Its translation is CASSQDPRGVSSYNEQFF. V gene TRBV4-3 combines with J gene TRBJ2-1; TRBD1 might be the D (7 bases). This CDR3 spans 18 amino acids. The germline V gene encodes CDR1 LGHNA and CDR2 YSLEER. V was shortened by 0 bases and J by 0 bases, with 15 bases between the two germline ends.

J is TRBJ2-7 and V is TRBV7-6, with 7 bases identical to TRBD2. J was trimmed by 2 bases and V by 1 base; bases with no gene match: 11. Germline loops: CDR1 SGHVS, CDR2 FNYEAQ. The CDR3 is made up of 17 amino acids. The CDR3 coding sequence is TGTGCCAGCAGCTTAGGTCGGGGGGAGGGTCGCACCTACGAGCAGTACTTC. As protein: CASSLGRGEGRTYEQYF.

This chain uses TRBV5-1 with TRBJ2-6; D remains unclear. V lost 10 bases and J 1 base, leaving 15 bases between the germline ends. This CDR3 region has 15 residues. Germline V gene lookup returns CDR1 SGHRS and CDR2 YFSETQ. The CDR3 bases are TGCGCCTCGTACCTAGAGCCATCTGGGGCCAACGTCCTGACTTTC. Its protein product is CASYLEPSGANVLTF.

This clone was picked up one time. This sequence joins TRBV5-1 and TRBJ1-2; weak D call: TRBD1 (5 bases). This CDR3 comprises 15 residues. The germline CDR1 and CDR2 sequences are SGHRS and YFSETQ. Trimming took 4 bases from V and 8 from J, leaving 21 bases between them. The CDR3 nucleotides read TGCGCCAGCAGCGCCAGGCCCAGGGAATTGAGGGGCTACACCTTC. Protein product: CASSARPRELRGYTF.

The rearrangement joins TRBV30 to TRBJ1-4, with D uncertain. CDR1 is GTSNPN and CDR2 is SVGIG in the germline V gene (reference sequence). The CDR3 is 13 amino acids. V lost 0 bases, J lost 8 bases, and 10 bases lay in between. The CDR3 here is CAWSVRSREKLFF. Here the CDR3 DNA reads TGTGCCTGGAGTGTACGGTCCAGGGAAAAACTGTTTTTT.

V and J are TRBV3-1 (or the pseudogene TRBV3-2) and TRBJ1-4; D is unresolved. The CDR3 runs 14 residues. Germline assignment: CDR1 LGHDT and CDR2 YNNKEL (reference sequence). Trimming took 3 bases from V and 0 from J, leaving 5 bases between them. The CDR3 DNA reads TGTGCCAGCAGCCATCATGCAACTAATGAAAAACTGTTTTTT. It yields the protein CASSHHATNEKLFF.